This TCR beta chain was captured in a study of blood T cell repertoires in COVID-19 (dated by TCRdb to 2020 to 2021). Some background on the complete study: Samples covering the acute and convalescent phases of COVID-19 were provided by collaborators in the United States, Italy and Spain. The samples were drawn from two sources: the first 160 participants of the ongoing ImmuneRACE study, and about 1,300 subjects contributed by 6 global collaborators. A freely available public database, intended as a resource for researchers studying the immune response to SARS-CoV-2, is where the repertoires were released. Where available, HLA class I and class II types were obtained from metadata supplied by the sample provider rather than from assay-based typing. The dataset comprised deeply sampled blood TCRbeta repertoires from subjects exposed to, actively infected with, or recovered from COVID-19. The prospective study material was composed of cDNA or gDNA derived from T cells, B-cell-depleted T cells, or PBMCs. Sample metadata almost always included a de-identified subject ID, COVID-19 status, age in years and sex. Summary of the overall study and its limitations: The amount of clinical and demographic metadata varied by source and participant and was provided uncurated.

This clone was seen a single time. Its binding antigen is unknown. There are no base qualities to consult, and no much larger clone falls within one base. The germline V gene (reference sequence) provides CDR1 MNHEY and CDR2 SMNVEV. Reading from cysteine to phenylalanine, the CDR3 counts 15 amino acids. This entry keeps only the CDR3 DNA: 45 bases, framed from base 1. V loses 6 bases, J loses 0 bases, and the germline ends lie 12 bases apart. One collaborating source in Seattle enrolled patients during active infection and followed them longitudinally through the course of disease. The collaborating institutions used their own protocols to collect whole blood in K2EDTA tubes. For TCRbeta analysis, collaborator samples were shipped as frozen whole blood, as isolated PBMCs, or as DNA extracted from either sample type. TCRbeta CDR3 regions were amplified from genomic DNA using the immunoSEQ Assay, a bias-controlled multiplex PCR. The paper's processing steps were these. Nucleated cell counts per sample were estimated from amplification of reference gene primers within the assay. To quantify the absolute abundance of each unique TCRbeta CDR3 rearrangement, sequence reads were collapsed and filtered. For each sample, productive Simpson clonality was calculated by taking the square root of Simpson's diversity index across productive rearrangements. TCRdb holds this immuneACCESS table with in-frame rearrangements only. Some clones are missing; in checked studies, unresolved V genes explain under half, and the rest has no known cause. Clone size and the V and J calls come from that table; the DNA yielded D and trimming. The sample contains fewer than 250,000 clones, 82% of them found a single time. The leading ten clones occupy about 7.8% of the sample.

The clonotype comes from a woman aged 55-69 years with COVID-19, enrolled during active disease. Sequenced input: peripheral blood. The rearrangement joined TRBV27 to TRBJ1-5; there is no confident call for the D gene. CDR3 reads: CASSPFFSSNQPQHF. The sequenced DNA: TGTGCCAGCAGCCCCTTTTTTTCTAGCAATCAGCCCCAGCATTTT.